These 31 T cell receptor beta chains were sequenced from one sample in a study of technical replicates of blood from a handful of donors. Libraries were prepared by immunoSEQ multiplex PCR; TCRdb keeps only in-frame clonotypes and omits some of them. The profile covers some 74,000 clones, with just under 95% appearing a single time and over 0.35% taken by the ten largest. The sequenced sample was T cells isolated from PBMCs. All receptors derive from a human donor in good health.

V and J are TRBV27 and TRBJ1-5; D remains unclear. The V end was cut by 5 bases, the J end by 0 bases, with 11 bases between. The CDR3 has 15 residues. Looked up from germline, CDR1 is MNHEY and CDR2 is SMNVEV (reference sequence). CDR3 region: CASSPSMSSNQPQHF. CDR3 bases: TGTGCCAGCAGTCCCTCTATGTCTAGCAATCAGCCCCAGCATTTT.

The chain is built from TRBV28 and TRBJ1-2; no clear D. The CDR3 covers 12 residues. Deletions cut 2 bases from V and 10 bases from J, with 11 bases between. The germline V gene encodes CDR1 MDHEN and CDR2 SYDVKM. The CDR3 loop is CASSLIRVLYTF. For the CDR3, the DNA is TGTGCCAGCAGTTTAATTAGAGTTCTCTACACCTTC.

The V call is TRBV6-1, the J call TRBJ1-1, with no clear D. This CDR3 comprises 15 residues. Trimming left V 1 base short and J 3 bases short, with 12 bases between. Germline V gene sequence: CDR1 MNHNS, CDR2 SASEGT. Written as DNA, the CDR3 is TGTGCCAGCAGTGAAGGGGGAGGTATAGACACTGAAGCTTTCTTT. It encodes CASSEGGGIDTEAFF.

The genes are TRBV11-3 and TRBJ2-3; D might be TRBD1 (5 bases). V was cut by 1 base and J by 11 bases, with 10 bases left in between. CDR3 length: 12 residues. Germline V gene sequence: CDR1 SGHNT, CDR2 YENEEA. The CDR3 protein is CASSLGSQGQYF. Written as DNA, the CDR3 is TGTGCCAGCAGCTTAGGCTCTCAGGGGCAGTATTTT.

The genes are TRBV5-1 and TRBJ2-3; D unresolved. The CDR3 consists of 13 residues. The V and J ends lost 6 bases and 2 bases respectively, with 10 bases between them. Germline CDR1 is SGHRS and CDR2 is YFSETQ. The CDR3 DNA sequence: TGCGCCAGCAATCTCCTATTCACAGATACGCAGTATTTT. Translation gives CASNLLFTDTQYF.

The chain joins TRBV7-9 to TRBJ2-3; the match to TRBD2 covers 7 bases. The CDR3 sequence is 14 residues long. After removal of 4 bases from V and 0 bases from J, the junction contained 1 base not matched to a gene. CDR1 and CDR2 from the germline V gene are SEHNR and FQNEAQ (reference sequence). The DNA for the CDR3 is TGTGCCAGCAGCTCTAGCGGTAGCACAGATACGCAGTATTTT. This sequence encodes CASSSSGSTDTQYF.

The gene calls are TRBV2 and TRBJ2-1; the match to TRBD2 covers 13 bases. This CDR3 is built from 15 residues. The V segment lost 6 bases and the J segment 8 bases; nucleotides outside the gene matches: 7. Germline V lookup: CDR1 SNHLY, CDR2 FYNNEI. The CDR3: CASSPGLAGVHEQFF. CDR3 sequence (DNA): TGTGCCAGCAGCCCAGGACTAGCGGGAGTTCATGAGCAGTTCTTC. The whole variable domain, remainder taken from reference TRBV2 and TRBJ2-1, is EPEVTQTPSHQVTQMGQEVILRCVPISNHLYFYWYRQILGQKVEFLVSFYNNEISEKSEIFDDQFSVERPDGSNFTLKIRSTKLEDSAMYFCASSPGLAGVHEQFFGPGTRLTVL.

This chain joins TRBV9 and TRBJ1-2; 10 bases map to TRBD1. This CDR3 has 14 amino acids. From germline, CDR1 is SGDLS and CDR2 YYNGEE. Trimming took 0 bases from V and 8 from J; bases not matched to a gene: 4. CDR3 residues: CASSVETGGLGYTF. In nucleotides, the CDR3 is TGTGCCAGCAGCGTAGAGACAGGGGGCTTGGGCTACACCTTC.

The V gene is TRBV14, the J gene TRBJ2-7; TRBD1 is a possible D gene (6 bases). The length of the CDR3 is 16 residues. Germline V CDR1 and CDR2: SGHDN, FVKESK. Trimming shortened V by 1 base and J by 3 bases, and 16 bases separated the two germline ends. In DNA, the CDR3 is TGTGCCAGCAGCCAAGGATTGGCAGGGGATTTCTACGAGCAGTACTTC. Translated: CASSQGLAGDFYEQYF.

This clone was counted between two and nine times. The chain recombines TRBV4-2 with TRBJ1-1; weak D call: TRBD1 (5 bases). Trimming took 0 bases from V and 4 from J, leaving 9 bases between them. This CDR3 spans 14 amino acids. The germline V gene encodes CDR1 LGHNA and CDR2 YNFKEQ. The CDR3, as DNA: TGTGCCAGCAGCCAAGAGTCCAGGGCCACTGAAGCTTTCTTT. As protein: CASSQESRATEAFF.

CDR3 nucleotides: TGTGCCTGGAGTGTAACCGGGAACACCGGGGAGCTGTTTTTT. Residues: CAWSVTGNTGELFF. This rearrangement joins TRBV30 to TRBJ2-2; D is unclear. V dropped 0 bases and J dropped 1 base, with 6 bases sitting between them. Germline loops: CDR1 GTSNPN, CDR2 SVGIG (reference sequence). The CDR3 loop spans 14 amino acids.

The gene calls are TRBV6-6 and TRBJ2-2; TRBD2 aligns across 7 bases. V gave up 5 bases and J gave up 7 bases; unmatched junction bases: 7. Germline V CDR1 and CDR2: MNHNY, SVGAGI (reference sequence). The CDR3 totals 14 residues. The CDR3: CASSRAGGGGELFF. The CDR3 nucleotides are TGTGCCAGCAGTCGAGCCGGCGGGGGCGGGGAGCTGTTTTTT.

The V and J genes are TRBV7-3 and TRBJ2-1; D gene ambiguous. The V gene's germline CDR1 is SGHTA and CDR2 FQGTGA. V dropped 3 bases and J dropped 1 base, with 4 bases sitting between them. CDR3 length equals 13 residues. The CDR3 DNA sequence: TGTGCCAGCAGCTTTCGGTCCTACAATGAGCAGTTCTTC. Protein: CASSFRSYNEQFF. Using reference TRBV7-3 and TRBJ2-1 for the parts outside the CDR3, the full variable domain is GAGVSQTPSNKVTEKGKYVELRCDPISGHTALYWYRQSLGQGPEFLIYFQGTGAADDSGLPNDRFFAVRPEGSVSTLKIQRTERGDSAVYLCASSFRSYNEQFFGPGTRLTVL.

The V and J genes are TRBV7-6 and TRBJ2-1; TRBD1 agrees at 8 bases. Germline trimming cut 5 bases from V and 8 bases from J; bases unmatched to any gene: 8. This CDR3 is built from 14 residues. Germline V CDR1 and CDR2: SGHVS, FNYEAQ. This CDR3 is CASSQDRVVHEQFF. The CDR3 DNA is TGTGCCAGCAGCCAGGACAGGGTTGTTCATGAGCAGTTCTTC. The complete variable domain, with remaining parts taken from reference TRBV7-6 and TRBJ2-1, reads GAGVSQSPRYKVTKRGQDVALRCDPISGHVSLYWYRQALGQGPEFLTYFNYEAQQDKSGLPNDRFSAERPEGSISTLTIQRTEQRDSAMYRCASSQDRVVHEQFFGPGTRLTVL.

The chain couples TRBV29-1 to TRBJ1-1, with 9 nucleotides matching TRBD1. The V gene end was trimmed by 4 bases and the J gene end by 3 bases; junction bases not matched to a gene: 3. The CDR3 is 13 residues long. Germline CDR1 and CDR2: SQVTM and ANQGSEA. CDR3 coding DNA: TGCAGCGTTGGGACAGGGGAAGACACTGAAGCTTTCTTT. Its protein is CSVGTGEDTEAFF.

The chain combines TRBV18 with TRBJ2-7; 8 bases agree with TRBD1. The CDR3 contains 15 residues. J gave up 0 bases and V 3 bases, and 4 bases lay outside the gene matches. Germline-derived CDR1 and CDR2 are KGHSH and LQKENI. The CDR3 bases are TGTGCCAGCTCACCGGACAGGGACACCTCCTACGAGCAGTACTTC. Encoded protein: CASSPDRDTSYEQYF.

V and J are TRBV19 and TRBJ2-7, with 8 positions matching TRBD2. The CDR3 totals 18 residues. Looked up from germline, CDR1 is LNHDA and CDR2 is SQIVND (reference sequence). The junction had 15 bases not matched to a gene; V was cut back by 2 bases and J by 3 bases. The CDR3 DNA sequence: TGTGCCAGTAGTATAAGGGCGGGGCGAGCGGGAGTATTCTACGAGCAGTACTTC. It translates to CASSIRAGRAGVFYEQYF.

The rearrangement uses TRBV6-1 and TRBJ2-7, with 7 bases fitting TRBD1. CDR1 is MNHNS and CDR2 is SASEGT in the germline V gene. The V gene end was trimmed by 0 bases and the J gene end by 8 bases; junction bases not matched to a gene: 16. This CDR3 comprises 17 residues. CDR3 sequence: CASSEAPGQTIPTKQYF. For the CDR3, the DNA is TGTGCCAGCAGTGAAGCGCCGGGACAGACAATACCTACGAAGCAGTACTTC.

The chain links TRBV4-2 to TRBJ1-1, with a weak D call TRBD1 (5 bases). The CDR3 is 15 residues long. Germline V gives CDR1 LGHNA, CDR2 YNFKEQ. The ends were cut back, 4 bases at V and 6 bases at J, with 18 bases in the middle. The CDR3 region has the DNA TGTGCCAGCAGCCGGAACTTTGGGGGGATCTCTGAAGCTTTCTTT. This gives the protein CASSRNFGGISEAFF.

The chain links TRBV9 to TRBJ2-1; a possible D gene is TRBD1 (6 bases). V dropped 0 bases and J dropped 6 bases, with 13 bases sitting between them. CDR3 length: 15 amino acids. Per the germline V gene, CDR1 is SGDLS and CDR2 is YYNGEE. CDR3 amino acids: CASSVDPRGINEQFF. CDR3 coding DNA: TGTGCCAGCAGCGTAGATCCCAGGGGAATCAATGAGCAGTTCTTC.

There are a few counts of this clone. The V and J genes are TRBV6-1 and TRBJ1-4; TRBD1 matches 8 bases. Per the germline V gene, CDR1 is MNHNS and CDR2 is SASEGT. After removal of 3 bases from V and 9 bases from J, the junction contained 6 bases not matched to a gene. The CDR3 runs to 14 residues. Here the CDR3 reads CASSDQGAIKKLFF. The DNA for the CDR3 is TGTGCCAGCAGTGACCAGGGGGCTATCAAAAAACTGTTTTTT.

DNA of the CDR3: TGTGCCAGCTCACCATATGGGACAGGGGGCTACGAGCAGTACTTC. It translates to CASSPYGTGGYEQYF. This sequence joins TRBV18 and TRBJ2-7; 11 nucleotides line up with TRBD1. The CDR3 is 15 residues long. The germline CDR1 and CDR2 sequences are KGHSH and LQKENI. Losses at the gene ends were 2 bases for V and 3 bases for J; bases not matched to a gene: 3.

This chain connects TRBV6-1 to TRBJ1-1; no definite D call. Trimming cost V 10 bases and J 0 bases, with 12 bases left between them. CDR1 and CDR2 from the germline V gene are MNHNS and SASEGT. The CDR3 spans 13 residues. The CDR3 is CAIEGLMNTEAFF. The CDR3, as DNA: TGTGCCATCGAGGGTTTAATGAACACTGAAGCTTTCTTT.

This chain uses TRBV6-5 with TRBJ2-1; D is possibly TRBD2 (6 bases). Germline lookup yields CDR1 MNHEY and CDR2 SVGAGI. The ends were cut back, 7 bases at V and 6 bases at J, with 13 bases in the middle. The CDR3 contains 13 residues. CDR3: CASTNLGGNEQFF. DNA for the CDR3: TGTGCCAGCACCAATTTGGGGGGCAATGAGCAGTTCTTC.

The CDR3 DNA reads as TGTGCCAGCAGTATAAACACTGAAGCTTTCTTT. Residues: CASSINTEAFF. The chain couples TRBV6-1 to TRBJ1-1; D uncertain. This CDR3 spans 11 amino acids. The V and J ends lost 5 bases and 2 bases respectively, with 3 bases between them. Germline loops: CDR1 MNHNS, CDR2 SASEGT.

The gene calls are TRBV14 and TRBJ2-1; maybe TRBD2 (5 bases). In germline, CDR1 is SGHDN, CDR2 FVKESK. CDR3 length: 20 amino acids. V dropped 0 bases and J dropped 0 bases, with 21 bases sitting between them. The chain's CDR3 is CASSQERGWVWTASYNEQFF. The CDR3 DNA reads as TGTGCCAGCAGCCAAGAGAGAGGATGGGTTTGGACTGCCTCCTACAATGAGCAGTTCTTC.

The gene calls are TRBV19 and TRBJ1-5; D not certain. V lost 1 base, J lost 5 bases, and 12 bases lay in between. The V gene's germline CDR1 is LNHDA and CDR2 SQIVND (reference sequence). The CDR3 loop spans 15 amino acids. CDR3 coding DNA: TGTGCCAGTAGTATAGGGACTGCCAATTATCAGCCCCAGCATTTT. Its protein is CASSIGTANYQPQHF.

V is TRBV12-5 and J is TRBJ2-1; the D is unclear. Looked up from germline, CDR1 is LGHNT and CDR2 is FRNRAP. The CDR3 has 16 residues. With 6 bases removed from V and 0 bases from J, the gap between germline ends came to 15 bases. CDR3 bases: TGTGCTAGTGGCCGCACTTCCCTAAGCTCCTACAATGAGCAGTTCTTC. This gives the protein CASGRTSLSSYNEQFF.

A word on this clone: One junction end disagrees with the germline gene, perhaps due to a read error. The chain has TRBV5-1 and TRBJ1-1, with D possibly matching TRBD1 (5 bases). The CDR3 is made up of 14 amino acids. Germline V gene data show CDR1 as SGHRS and CDR2 as YFSETQ. For the CDR3, the DNA is TGCGCCAGCAGCTTGGGACAGTGGAACGCTGAAGCTTTCTTT. It codes for CASSLGQWNAEAFF.

The chain employs TRBV19 and TRBJ2-6, with TRBD1 matching 9 bases. V dropped 4 bases and J dropped 0; count of bases not matched to a gene: 4. Germline lookup yields CDR1 LNHDA and CDR2 SQIVND (reference sequence). The CDR3 contains 17 residues. The CDR3 here is CASSSNRGPSGANVLTF. The CDR3 DNA reads as TGTGCCAGTAGTAGCAACAGGGGGCCCTCTGGGGCCAACGTCCTGACTTTC.

This clone was seen just once. V is TRBV9 and J is TRBJ1-5, with 9 bases that match TRBD1. V dropped 3 bases and J dropped 7; count of bases not matched to a gene: 8. Germline lookup yields CDR1 SGDLS and CDR2 YYNGEE. The CDR3 covers 15 residues. The CDR3 spells CASSAAGTGIQPQHF. The CDR3 nucleotides are TGTGCCAGCAGCGCAGCCGGGACAGGGATACAGCCCCAGCATTTT.